Below, one TCR beta chain is given with its context. Other DNA sequences of this sample code for an identical CDR3. Under the authors' procedure: Reference gene primer amplification in the assay estimated nucleated cell counts. Measured with immunoSEQ multiplex PCR; TCRdb has only the in-frame clones, and not every one. D and trimming were read from the DNA, whereas the V and J calls and clone size are those reported in that table. The data hold 250,000 or so clones, with 70% to 80% observed a single time. This sample stems from a study of blood T cell repertoires in COVID-19. Study at large: Researchers got acute and convalescent COVID-19 samples from the United States, Italy and Spain. T cells, B-cell-depleted T cells, or PBMCs supplied cDNA or gDNA.

Germline lookup yields CDR1 SNHLY and CDR2 FYNNEI. Trimming removed 4 bases from V and 2 bases from J, with 9 bases in between. The CDR3 is made up of 15 amino acids. The chain links TRBV2 to TRBJ2-6; D might be TRBD2 (5 bases). The TCR originated in a woman of 80 years or more with acute or convalescent COVID-19. Sequenced: peripheral blood. The DNA for the CDR3 is TGTGCCAGCAGTGTTGGCGGGCCTGGGGCCAACGTCCTGACTTTC. Translation: CASSVGGPGANVLTF. The full variable domain, in which reference TRBV2 and TRBJ2-6 provide the parts outside the CDR3, is EPEVTQTPSHQVTQMGQEVILRCVPISNHLYFYWYRQILGQKVEFLVSFYNNEISEKSEIFDDQFSVERPDGSNFTLKIRSTKLEDSAMYFCASSVGGPGANVLTFGAGSRLTVL.